The clone carrying this T cell receptor (beta chain) was recorded a few times. Its cognate antigen is unknown. The sample comes from a study of early T cells in non-severe SARS-CoV-2 infection. In the study overall: Bulk RNA from unsorted whole blood was sequenced; chains were unpaired. The study's findings and limits: Database matching using VDJdb favored anti-spike CD8 responses, with private and CD4 specificities left missing.

Unique molecular identifiers were attached to individual cDNA molecules. TCRdb used MiXCR to reprocess the 5' RACE reads, holding one entry per CDR3 protein. The top ten hold roughly 6.2% of the sample, which has around 94,000 distinct CDR3 sequences, under 15% seen once. Per the germline V gene, CDR1 is MNHEY and CDR2 is SVGAGI. V was pared by 6 bases and J by 6 bases, with 12 bases of the junction left unmatched. The CDR3 totals 16 residues. The V and J genes are TRBV6-5 and TRBJ1-2, with 11 bases aligning to TRBD1. The TCR comes from an adult who was a healthcare worker with PCR-confirmed SARS-CoV-2 infection or an uninfected control (not recorded which). The sequencing sample was made of whole blood. The CDR3: CASRRDRGMATNGYTF. CDR3 nucleotides: TGTGCCAGCAGAAGGGACAGGGGGATGGCTACGAATGGCTACACCTTC.